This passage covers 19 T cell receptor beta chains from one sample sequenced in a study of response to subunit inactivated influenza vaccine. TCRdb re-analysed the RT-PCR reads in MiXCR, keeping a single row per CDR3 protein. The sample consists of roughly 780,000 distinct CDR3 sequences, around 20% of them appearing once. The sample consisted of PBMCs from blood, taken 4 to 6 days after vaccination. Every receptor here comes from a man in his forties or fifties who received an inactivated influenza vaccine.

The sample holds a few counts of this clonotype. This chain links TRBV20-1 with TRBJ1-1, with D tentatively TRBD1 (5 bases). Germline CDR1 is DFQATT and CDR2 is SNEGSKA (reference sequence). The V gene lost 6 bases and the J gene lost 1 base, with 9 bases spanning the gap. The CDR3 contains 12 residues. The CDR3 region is CSARGWNTEAFF. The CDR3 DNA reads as TGCAGTGCGAGGGGCTGGAACACTGAAGCTTTCTTT.

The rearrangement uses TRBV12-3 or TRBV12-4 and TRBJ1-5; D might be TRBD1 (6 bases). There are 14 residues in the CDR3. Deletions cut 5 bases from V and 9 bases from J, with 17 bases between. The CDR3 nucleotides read TGTGCCAGCAGTATTACCGGGACACCGCGGCCCCAGCATTTT. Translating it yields CASSITGTPRPQHF.

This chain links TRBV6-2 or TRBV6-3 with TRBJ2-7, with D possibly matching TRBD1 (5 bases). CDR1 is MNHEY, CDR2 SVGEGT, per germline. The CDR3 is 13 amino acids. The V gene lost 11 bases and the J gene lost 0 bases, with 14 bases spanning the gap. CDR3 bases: TGTGCCGCGAGGCCCGGACACTCCTACGAGCAGTACTTC. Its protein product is CAARPGHSYEQYF.

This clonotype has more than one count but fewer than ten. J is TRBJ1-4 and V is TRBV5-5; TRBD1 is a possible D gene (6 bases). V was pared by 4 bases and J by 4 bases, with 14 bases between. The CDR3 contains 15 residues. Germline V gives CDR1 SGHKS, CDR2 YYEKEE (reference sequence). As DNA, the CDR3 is TGTGCCAGCAGCCCCCTCGACAGGAGTAATGAAAAACTGTTTTTT. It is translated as CASSPLDRSNEKLFF.

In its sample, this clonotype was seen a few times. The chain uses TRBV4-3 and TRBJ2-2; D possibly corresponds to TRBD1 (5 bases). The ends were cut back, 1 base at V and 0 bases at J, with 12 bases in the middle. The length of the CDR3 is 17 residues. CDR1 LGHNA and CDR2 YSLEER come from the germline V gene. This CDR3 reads CASSQGPQGPNTGELFF. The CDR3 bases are TGCGCCAGCAGCCAAGGCCCCCAGGGCCCGAACACCGGGGAGCTGTTTTTT.

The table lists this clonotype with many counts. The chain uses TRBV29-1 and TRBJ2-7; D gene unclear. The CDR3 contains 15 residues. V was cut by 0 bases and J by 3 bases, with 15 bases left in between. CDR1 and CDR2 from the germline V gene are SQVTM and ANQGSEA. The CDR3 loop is CSVEDRYTGHYEQYF. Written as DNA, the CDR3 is TGCAGCGTTGAAGATCGGTATACTGGCCACTACGAGCAGTACTTC.

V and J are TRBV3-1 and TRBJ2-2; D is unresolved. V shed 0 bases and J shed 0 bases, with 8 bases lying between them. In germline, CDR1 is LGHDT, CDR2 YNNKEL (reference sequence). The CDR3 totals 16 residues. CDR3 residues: CASSQDRLANTGELFF. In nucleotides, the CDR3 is TGTGCCAGCAGCCAAGATCGGCTCGCGAACACCGGGGAGCTGTTTTTT.

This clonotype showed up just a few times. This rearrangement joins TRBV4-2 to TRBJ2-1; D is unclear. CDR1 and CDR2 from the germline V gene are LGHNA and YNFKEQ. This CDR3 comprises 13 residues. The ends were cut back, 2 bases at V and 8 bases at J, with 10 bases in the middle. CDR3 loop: CASSQLLEDEQFF. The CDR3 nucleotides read TGTGCCAGCAGCCAACTTTTAGAGGATGAGCAGTTCTTC.

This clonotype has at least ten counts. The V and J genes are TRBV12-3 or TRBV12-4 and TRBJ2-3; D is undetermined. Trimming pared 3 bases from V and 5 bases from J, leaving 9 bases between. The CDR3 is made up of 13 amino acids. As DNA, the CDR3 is TGTGCCAGCAGTTTCGGCCACTTAGATACGCAGTATTTT. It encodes CASSFGHLDTQYF.

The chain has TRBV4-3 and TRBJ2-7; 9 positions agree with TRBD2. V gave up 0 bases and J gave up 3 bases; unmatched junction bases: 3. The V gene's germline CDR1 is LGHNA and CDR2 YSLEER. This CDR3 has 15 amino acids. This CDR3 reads CASSQESGRNYEQYF. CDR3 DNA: TGCGCCAGCAGCCAAGAAAGCGGGAGGAACTACGAGCAGTACTTC.

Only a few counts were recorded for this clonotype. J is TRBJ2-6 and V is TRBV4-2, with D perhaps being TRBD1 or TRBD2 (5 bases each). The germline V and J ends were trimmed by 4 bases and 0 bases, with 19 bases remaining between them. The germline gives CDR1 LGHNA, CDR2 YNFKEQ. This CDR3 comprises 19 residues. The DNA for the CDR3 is TGTGCCAGCAGCCTGAACCGGGGATATGGGACCTCTGGGGCCAACGTCCTGACTTTC. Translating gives CASSLNRGYGTSGANVLTF.

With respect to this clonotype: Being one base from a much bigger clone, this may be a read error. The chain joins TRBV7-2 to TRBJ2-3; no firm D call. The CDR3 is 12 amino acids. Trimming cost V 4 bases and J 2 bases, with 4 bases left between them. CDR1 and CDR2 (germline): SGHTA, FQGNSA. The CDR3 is CASSYLTDTQYF. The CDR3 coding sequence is TGTGCCAGCAGCTACCTCACAGATACGCAGTATTTT.

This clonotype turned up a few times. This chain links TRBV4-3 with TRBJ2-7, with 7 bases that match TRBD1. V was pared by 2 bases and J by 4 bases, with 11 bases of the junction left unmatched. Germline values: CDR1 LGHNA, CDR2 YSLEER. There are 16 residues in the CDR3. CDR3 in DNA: TGCGCCAGCAGCCAACTATACAGGGGAAGGGGGTACGAGCAGTACTTC. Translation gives CASSQLYRGRGYEQYF.

CDR3 amino acids: CASSPGLAGVLYEQYF. The CDR3 DNA reads as TGTGCCAGCAGTCCGGGACTAGCGGGAGTATTGTACGAGCAGTACTTC. The chain recombines TRBV27 with TRBJ2-7; 14 bases are shared with TRBD2. With 5 bases clipped from V and 4 bases from J, the junction kept 7 bases outside the gene matches. The germline gives CDR1 MNHEY, CDR2 SMNVEV (reference sequence). The CDR3 sequence is 16 residues long.

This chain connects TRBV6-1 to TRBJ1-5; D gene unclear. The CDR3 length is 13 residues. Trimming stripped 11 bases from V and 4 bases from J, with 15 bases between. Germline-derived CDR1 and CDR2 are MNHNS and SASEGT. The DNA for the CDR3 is TGTGCCTCACGCCCCGCCAAAAATCAGCCCCAGCATTTT. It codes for CASRPAKNQPQHF.

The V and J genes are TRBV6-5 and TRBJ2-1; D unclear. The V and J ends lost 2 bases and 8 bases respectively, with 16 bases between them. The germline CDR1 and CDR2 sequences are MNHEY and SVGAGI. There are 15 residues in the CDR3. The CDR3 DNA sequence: TGTGCCAGCAGTTACGGGGTAGGAAAACGGGATGAGCAGTTCTTC. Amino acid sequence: CASSYGVGKRDEQFF.

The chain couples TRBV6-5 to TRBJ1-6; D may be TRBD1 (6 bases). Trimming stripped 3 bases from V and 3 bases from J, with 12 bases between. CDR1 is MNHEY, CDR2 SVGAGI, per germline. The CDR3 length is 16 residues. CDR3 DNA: TGTGCCAGCAGTTATACGGGGGGCGACTATAATTCACCCCTCCACTTT. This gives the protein CASSYTGGDYNSPLHF.

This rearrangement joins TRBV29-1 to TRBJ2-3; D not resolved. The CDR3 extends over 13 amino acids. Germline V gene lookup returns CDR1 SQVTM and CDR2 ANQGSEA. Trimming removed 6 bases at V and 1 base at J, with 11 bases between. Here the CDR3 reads CSVNGPGTDTQYF. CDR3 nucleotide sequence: TGCAGCGTAAACGGGCCTGGCACAGATACGCAGTATTTT.

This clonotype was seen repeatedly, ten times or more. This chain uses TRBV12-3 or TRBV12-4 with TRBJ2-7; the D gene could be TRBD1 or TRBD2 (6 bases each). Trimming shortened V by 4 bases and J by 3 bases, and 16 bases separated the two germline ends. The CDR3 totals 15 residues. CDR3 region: CASSSPGHGSYEQYF. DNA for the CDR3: TGTGCCAGCAGTTCGCCGGGACACGGGAGCTACGAGCAGTACTTC.